This TCR beta chain was observed in a study of CD8 T cells in Susac syndrome. General observations from the study: An acknowledgment was made by the study that its TCR sequencing and HLA analysis involved relatively few individuals.

TCR beta sequencing covered blood CD8+ and CD4+ T cells. Negative isolation yielded CD4+ and CD8+ T cells, and FACS enriched TEMRA cells. Details on this clonotype: Its antigen is not identified.

Random-hexamer reverse transcription was applied to roughly 0.45 to 1 ug RNA. TCRdb independently ran MiXCR on the immunoSEQ multiplex PCR reads; one entry per CDR3 protein. Counted here are roughly 160,000 distinct CDR3 sequences, about 93% occurring once; the ten biggest clones make up roughly 0.14%. V lost 1 base and J 1 base, leaving 8 bases between the germline ends. This CDR3 comprises 14 residues. Germline V CDR1 and CDR2: DFQATT, SNEGSKA (reference sequence). The source of this sequence is a human donor in good health. V usage is TRBV20-1 and J usage is TRBJ1-5; D not resolved. Sequencing input: CD4+ T cells from PBMCs. CDR3 coding DNA: TGCAGTGCTAGAGGGGCCGCGAGCAATCAGCCCCAGCATTTT. It codes for CSARGAASNQPQHF.